This entry describes one TCR beta chain. Its antigen is currently unknown. After 6 days with irradiated graft donor PBMCs, CFSE-labeled recipient PBMCs were FACS-sorted. In germline, CDR1 is LGHNA, CDR2 YSLEER. This CDR3 comprises 17 residues. The ends lost 1 base at V and 5 bases at J; junction bases unmatched: 7. Data came from immunoSEQ multiplex PCR; TCRdb stores just in-frame clones and leaves some out. The repertoire has about 15,000 clones, over 40% of them found once; the top ten carry 3% to 3.5%. The source of the sample is a study of Tregs in tolerant kidney transplant recipients. As for the study in general: Related graft donors supplied nonmyeloablative bone marrow transplants, and mixed chimerism was transient.

General study results and limits: Tregs expanded with activated donor B cells seemed most donor-specific. Some patients' samples used different primers over time, so nucleotide sequences weren't comparable. Tolerant patients' donor-specific Tregs expanded beyond overall Tregs, suggesting antigen-driven growth.

This clonotype was obtained from a human patient who received a combined kidney and bone marrow transplant. The sequenced sample was CD4+ T cells from blood cultured with allogeneic cells, obtained before the transplant. The V and J genes are TRBV4-3 and TRBJ2-5; TRBD2 aligns across 13 bases. DNA of the CDR3: TGCGCCAGCAGCCAAGGTCGGACTAGCGGGAGTCAGGAGACCCAGTACTTC. Amino acids: CASSQGRTSGSQETQYF.